This record looks at one T cell receptor beta chain sequence and its context. Antigen: not known. The entry originates in a study of T cells in narcolepsy. V shed 2 bases and J shed 8 bases, with 15 bases lying between them. CDR3 size: 14 residues. CDR1 SEHNR and CDR2 FQNEAQ come from the germline V gene (reference sequence). Profiled with immunoSEQ multiplex PCR; TCRdb holds only in-frame clones, not every one. The sample shows tens of thousands of clones, 75% to 90% of them seen only once. Study results and limitations: Autoreactive HCRT-specific and TRIB2-specific clonotypes were marked in same-patient CSF-versus-blood CD4+ comparisons.

Sample: CD45RA- memory CD4+ T cells from PBMCs. This sequence originates from a human donor with narcolepsy. V gene TRBV7-9 combines with J gene TRBJ1-2, with a tentative D call TRBD1 (6 bases). CDR3 nucleotides: TGTGCCAGCAGCTTATCATTGGGGGCTGAGGGCTACACCTTC. This codes for CASSLSLGAEGYTF.